This T cell receptor beta chain was identified during a study of T cell responses to AZD1222 COVID-19 vaccine. Points on this clone: Its cognate antigen is unknown.

V was trimmed by 3 bases and J by 8 bases, leaving 10 bases between them. This CDR3 region has 13 residues. Per the germline V gene, CDR1 is MDHEN and CDR2 is SYDVKM. Sequenced by immunoSEQ multiplex PCR; TCRdb stores in-frame clones only, minus some. The data show 100,000 to 150,000 clones, more than 90% seen once. General observations from the study: A reported finding is that nearly half of spike-specific TCRs target unmutated variant regions. Researchers report vaccine-associated CD4 TCRs spanning spike, with dominance at 160-218 and 743-854. Donors in the cohort were predominantly white British and more often female, and clonal diversity was possibly underestimated.

The chain links TRBV28 to TRBJ1-4, with TRBD1 as a possible D gene (6 bases). This TCR was sampled from an adult who received the AZD1222 COVID-19 vaccine. Sequencing was performed on peripheral blood, taken 28 days after the second AZD1222 dose. CDR3 amino acids: CASSLIRGEKLFF. The CDR3 DNA reads as TGTGCCAGCAGTTTGATCAGGGGCGAAAAACTGTTTTTT.